The 32 T cell receptor beta chains reported below all come from one sample, sequenced in a study of T cells in women clearing cervical HPV infection. Libraries were prepared by immunoSEQ multiplex PCR; TCRdb keeps only in-frame clonotypes and omits some of them. In all, the sample yields 30,000 to 45,000 clones. Material: blood buffy coat. The receptors derive from a woman aged 18 to 75 with a cervical HPV16 infection that either progressed to CIN3+ or cleared (not recorded which).

Incomplete CDR3 DNA: TGTGCCAGTAGTATTCACTTCTCCTACGAC. Residues: CASSIHFSYD. The entire CDR3 reads CASSIHFSYDYTF. The J gene is TRBJ1-2, the V gene TRBV19; D not resolved. The CDR3 end lies 3 residues beyond the end of the read and is filled in from the germline J gene. Germline lookup yields CDR1 LNHDA and CDR2 SQIVND (reference sequence). This CDR3 is 13 amino acids long.

Concerning this clone: Read coverage stops 3 residues before the CDR3 terminus; the germline J gene supplies the remainder. V is TRBV19 and J is TRBJ2-5, with D perhaps TRBD2 (7 bases). Trimming removed 11 bases at V and 3 bases at J, with 22 bases between. CDR1 LNHDA and CDR2 SQIVND come from the germline V gene (reference sequence). The CDR3 has 15 residues. CDR3 DNA, as far as it was read: TGTGCCGGGGGGGCGCCGGGCCCCACTGAAGAGACC. Its protein product is CAGGAPGPTEET. The whole CDR3 reads CAGGAPGPTEETQYF. Variable domain in full (rest from reference TRBV19 and TRBJ2-5): DGGITQSPKYLFRKEGQNVTLSCEQNLNHDAMYWYRQDPGQGLRLIYYSQIVNDFQKGDIAEGYSVSREKKESFPLTVTSAQKNPTAFYLCAGGAPGPTEETQYFGPGTRLLVL.

Concerning this clone: Read data end 3 residues before the CDR3 end; the end is taken from the germline J gene. The genes are TRBV6-1 and TRBJ1-5; no reliable D call. Germline-derived CDR1 and CDR2 are MNHNS and SASEGT. The CDR3 is 15 amino acids. Trimming stripped 2 bases from V and 5 bases from J, with 13 bases between. CDR3 sequence reads: CASSENPGVDQPQHF. Incomplete CDR3 DNA: TGTGCCAGCAGTGAAAACCCCGGGGTCGATCAGCCC.

Regarding this clone: The read comes to an end 3 residues before the CDR3 does, leaving the germline J gene to fill in the end. This chain uses TRBV5-4 with TRBJ1-2, with TRBD1 as a possible D gene (6 bases). Germline lookup yields CDR1 SGHNT and CDR2 YYREEE (reference sequence). There are 14 residues in the CDR3. The CDR3 loop is CASSLADRPWGYTF. The covered CDR3 bases are TGTGCCAGCAGCTTGGCCGACAGGCCATGGGGC.

Comment on this clone: The read terminates 3 residues ahead of where the CDR3 ends, so the germline J gene completes it. The chain combines TRBV10-3 with TRBJ2-2; unclear D gene. Germline V CDR1 and CDR2: ENHRY, SYGVKD. There are 15 residues in the CDR3. The V gene lost 5 bases and the J gene lost 5 bases, with 15 bases spanning the gap. CDR3 loop: CAISTFGQLTGELFF. Incomplete CDR3 DNA: TGTGCCATCAGTACCTTTGGGCAGCTTACCGGGGAG.

Here the CDR3 reads CASTPGIGVTYEQYF. The part of the CDR3 DNA that was read is TGTGCCAGTACCCCAGGAATCGGTGTCACCTACGAG. This sequence joins TRBV19 and TRBJ2-7; D is uncertain. The observed sequence ends 3 residues before the CDR3 terminus, with the missing tail filled in from the germline J gene. The germline V and J ends were trimmed by 7 bases and 2 bases, with 18 bases remaining between them. Germline V gene data show CDR1 as LNHDA and CDR2 as SQIVND (reference sequence). The CDR3 loop spans 15 amino acids.

As to this clone: Sequencing ends 3 residues short of the CDR3 end; the germline J gene provides the rest. The chain has TRBV20-1 and TRBJ2-3, with a tentative D call TRBD2 (6 bases). Between the trimmed V and J ends, which lost 5 bases and 1 base, there was a span of 10 bases. Germline-derived CDR1 and CDR2 are DFQATT and SNEGSKA (reference sequence). The CDR3 sequence is 13 residues long. CDR3 DNA (partial): TGCAGTGCTCTTATAGCGGGCACAGATACG. Protein product: CSALIAGTDT. Given in full, the CDR3 is CSALIAGTDTQYF.

Details on this clone: Read sequence stops 3 residues before the CDR3 end, and the germline J gene provides the missing end. V is TRBV12-3 or TRBV12-4 and J is TRBJ1-4; the D gene is possibly TRBD1 (5 bases). This CDR3 region has 15 residues. The covered CDR3 bases are TGTGCCAGCAGTTTAGGCGGGGCCCATAATTCACCA. This translates into CASSLGGAHNSP. The CDR3 reads in full as CASSLGGAHNSPLFF.

Concerning this clone: The CDR3 goes on 3 residues after the read ends, and that part is filled in from the germline J gene. The V call is TRBV5-1, the J call TRBJ1-2; D uncertain. CDR1 and CDR2 (germline): SGHRS, YFSETQ. The CDR3 runs to 15 residues. V was trimmed by 2 bases and J by 3 bases, leaving 14 bases between them. The CDR3 DNA, read in part, is TGCGCCAGCAGCTTTTACTCGGATCGGGACTATGGC. Its protein product is CASSFYSDRDYG. The whole CDR3 is CASSFYSDRDYGYTF.

Regarding this clone: The read is 3 residues too short to cover the CDR3 end, so that end is filled in from the germline J gene. V usage is TRBV20-1 and J usage is TRBJ2-1; 8 nucleotides agree with TRBD2. Germline values: CDR1 DFQATT, CDR2 SNEGSKA (reference sequence). V trimming: 2 bases; J trimming: 7 bases; junction bases outside the gene matches: 10. The CDR3 has 15 residues. CDR3 loop: CSARRSSGSGNEQFF. The DNA read from the CDR3 is TGCAGTGCTAGACGTTCCAGCGGGAGTGGGAATGAG.

In the case of this clone: The read gets to within 3 residues of the CDR3 end, and the germline J gene fills in the rest. The chain employs TRBV30 and TRBJ2-1, with D maybe TRBD2 (6 bases). The CDR3 is 18 residues long. The germline V gene has CDR1 GTSNPN and CDR2 SVGIG (reference sequence). Trimming took off 1 base at V and 0 bases at J, with 19 bases between the two ends. The sequenced CDR3 bases are TGTGCCTGGAGTGGCTGGGGCAGGGACTTTAGCTCCTACAATGAG. Its protein product is CAWSGWGRDFSSYNE. The whole CDR3 region reads CAWSGWGRDFSSYNEQFF.

With regard to this clone: The CDR3 end is not reached by the read, which stops 3 residues before it; the germline J gene fills it in. The chain employs TRBV7-2 and TRBJ2-3, with no clear D. The CDR3 is 13 amino acids. Germline V gene lookup returns CDR1 SGHTA and CDR2 FQGNSA. The DNA read from the CDR3 is TGTGCCAGCAGCTTCGACACAAATCAGCCG. Translating gives CASSFDTNQP. The whole CDR3 protein is CASSFDTNQPQYF.

Notes on this clone: The CDR3 end is not reached by the read, which stops 3 residues before it; the germline J gene fills it in. The rearrangement uses TRBV2 and TRBJ2-5; 7 nucleotides line up with TRBD2. J lost 0 bases, V lost 8 bases, and 18 bases had no gene match. The CDR3 spans 18 residues. The germline gives CDR1 SNHLY, CDR2 FYNNEI. The CDR3 DNA, read in part, is TGTGCCAGCGCCCCCTTGTGGACGTCGAGCGGGGACCAAGAGACC. Translating gives CASAPLWTSSGDQET. In full, the CDR3 reads CASAPLWTSSGDQETQYF.

The sequenced CDR3 bases are TGCAGTGCTACCTCGCAGGGGCTTAACTATGGC. Protein sequence: CSATSQGLNYG. The entire CDR3 protein reads CSATSQGLNYGYTF. The chain uses TRBV20-1 and TRBJ1-2; D is perhaps TRBD1 (6 bases). The sequence runs out 3 residues before the end of the CDR3; the remainder is reconstructed from the germline J gene. Germline lookup yields CDR1 DFQATT and CDR2 SNEGSKA (reference sequence). V was trimmed by 4 bases and J by 1 base, leaving 13 bases between them. The CDR3 is 14 amino acids.

Worth noting for this clone: The DNA ends 3 residues before the CDR3 does, and the rest of the CDR3 is filled in from the germline J gene. The gene calls are TRBV30 and TRBJ1-2; D gene unclear. The CDR3 length is 11 residues. V lost 5 bases and J 4 bases, leaving 8 bases between the germline ends. Germline-derived CDR1 and CDR2 are GTSNPN and SVGIG (reference sequence). The CDR3 region is CAWAGSYGYTF. The sequenced part of the CDR3 DNA is TGTGCCTGGGCAGGATCCTATGGC.

A word on this clone: The read terminates 3 residues ahead of where the CDR3 ends, so the germline J gene completes it. The chain uses TRBV7-9 and TRBJ1-6; 7 bases are a match to TRBD1. J lost 9 bases, V lost 5 bases, and 7 bases had no gene match. Germline CDR1 reads SEHNR; CDR2 reads FQNEAQ (reference sequence). CDR3 length equals 14 residues. CDR3 residues: CASSLQGFSSPLHF. CDR3 bases read: TGTGCCAGCAGCCTACAGGGGTTCTCTTCACCC.

Comments on this clone: From the germline J gene comes the end of the CDR3, since the read stops 3 residues before it. The gene calls are TRBV6-2 or TRBV6-3 and TRBJ2-1; TRBD2 might be the D (6 bases). V lost 6 bases and J 6 bases, leaving 18 bases between the germline ends. This CDR3 comprises 15 residues. Germline values: CDR1 MNHEY, CDR2 SVGEGT. The CDR3 loop is CASRPGSAGGNEQFF. CDR3 DNA, as far as it was read: TGTGCCAGCAGACCAGGGTCCGCCGGGGGCAATGAG.

A word on this clone: The read ends 3 residues shy of where the CDR3 ends; the end is completed using the germline J gene. The chain is built from TRBV5-6 and TRBJ1-2; possible D gene TRBD1, 6 bases. This CDR3 has 15 residues. Germline-derived CDR1 and CDR2 are SGHDT and YYEEEE. V gave up 3 bases and J gave up 2 bases, with 14 bases separating them. The CDR3 reads CASSSIRTANYGYTF. The sequenced part of the CDR3 DNA is TGTGCCAGCAGCTCAATTCGGACAGCAAACTATGGC.

About this clone: The CDR3 is cut off 3 residues early in the read; its end comes from the germline J gene. The rearrangement uses TRBV7-3 and TRBJ1-2; 8 nucleotides align to TRBD1. Germline CDR1 is SGHTA and CDR2 is FQGTGA. The CDR3 loop spans 14 amino acids. CDR3 sequence: CASSPGQAHGGYTF. The DNA read from the CDR3 is TGTGCCAGCAGCCCGGGACAGGCCCACGGCGGC.

Turning to this clone: Read coverage stops 3 residues before the CDR3 terminus; the germline J gene supplies the remainder. This chain links TRBV7-2 with TRBJ2-1; D unresolved. V dropped 4 bases and J dropped 0 bases, with 10 bases sitting between them. Per the germline V gene, CDR1 is SGHTA and CDR2 is FQGNSA. The length of the CDR3 is 15 residues. Here the CDR3 reads CASSSNSGSYNEQFF. The sequenced part of the CDR3 DNA is TGTGCCAGCAGCTCTAACTCCGGCTCCTACAATGAG.

About this clone: One end of the junction varies from germline; a read error may be responsible. This specimen includes other DNA sequences encoding the same CDR3. The CDR3 reads CASSPGTETFSSGNTIYF. CDR3 bases read: TGTGCCAGTAGTCCCGGGACAGAAACTTTCAGCTCTGGAAACACG. V and J are TRBV19 and TRBJ1-3; 7 positions agree with TRBD1. The missing CDR3 end, 3 residues past where the read stops, is filled in from the germline J gene. Germline CDR1 and CDR2: LNHDA and SQIVND (reference sequence). The CDR3 sequence is 18 residues long.

Notes on this clone: With the read ending 3 residues before the CDR3 end, the germline J gene is used to fill in that end. The gene calls are TRBV5-1 and TRBJ1-2, with 10 nucleotides matching TRBD1. Trimming removed 1 base from V and 4 bases from J; junction bases left unmatched: 4. This CDR3 has 15 residues. The germline CDR1 and CDR2 sequences are SGHRS and YFSETQ. CDR3 loop: CASSLRDRGSYGYTF. The covered CDR3 bases are TGCGCCAGCAGCTTGCGGGACAGGGGATCCTATGGC.

Worth noting for this clone: Read coverage stops 3 residues before the CDR3 terminus; the germline J gene supplies the remainder. This chain links TRBV6-1 with TRBJ1-5; the match to TRBD1 covers 9 bases. This CDR3 is built from 15 residues. The germline V gene encodes CDR1 MNHNS and CDR2 SASEGT. The V segment lost 4 bases and the J segment 2 bases; nucleotides outside the gene matches: 3. The part of the CDR3 DNA that was read is TGTGCCAGCAGTGGGACAGGGGAAGGCAATCAGCCC. Translated: CASSGTGEGNQP. The CDR3 in full is CASSGTGEGNQPQHF.

Points on this clone: The read is 3 residues too short to cover the CDR3 end, so that end is filled in from the germline J gene. The genes are TRBV4-2 and TRBJ2-3; 8 bases align to TRBD2. CDR1 is LGHNA, CDR2 YNFKEQ, per germline. Trimming at V came to 4 bases and at J to 5 bases, leaving 5 bases not matched to a gene. The CDR3 extends over 14 amino acids. CDR3 bases read: TGTGCCAGCAGCCCGGGGACTAGTTTAGATACG. Translated, it gives CASSPGTSLDT. The whole CDR3 reads CASSPGTSLDTQYF.

Note on this clone: Compared with germline, one end of the junction differs, possibly owing to a read error. The CDR3 extends 3 residues past the end of the read, so its final part is completed from the germline J gene. The chain uses TRBV4-2 and TRBJ2-3; no firm D call. This CDR3 is 15 amino acids long. CDR1 LGHNA and CDR2 YNFKEQ come from the germline V gene. CDR3 protein: CASSQGRPGRDTQYF. Partial CDR3 DNA: TGCGCCAGCAGCCAAGGGCGCCCAGGTCGAGATACG.

As concerns this clone: The sequence runs out 3 residues before the end of the CDR3; the remainder is reconstructed from the germline J gene. The rearrangement uses TRBV7-9 and TRBJ2-3, with unresolved D. The germline CDR1 and CDR2 sequences are SEHNR and FQNEAQ (reference sequence). This CDR3 is built from 13 residues. CDR3 loop: CASSLVGGETQYF. The part of the CDR3 DNA that was read is TGTGCCAGCAGCTTAGTTGGCGGAGAGACG.

Details on this clone: The read falls 3 residues short of the CDR3 end, and the missing part is taken from the germline J gene. The chain recombines TRBV5-4 with TRBJ2-5; 9 bases are shared with TRBD2. J was trimmed by 2 bases and V by 4 bases; bases with no gene match: 0. The germline V gene encodes CDR1 SGHNT and CDR2 YYREEE (reference sequence). This CDR3 is built from 13 residues. The CDR3 protein is CASSSGGQETQYF. CDR3 bases read: TGTGCCAGCAGCAGCGGGGGGCAAGAGACC.

Comment on this clone: The read ends 3 residues early relative to the CDR3; the germline J gene fills the gap. This chain joins TRBV2 and TRBJ2-2; D is possibly TRBD1 (6 bases). CDR3 length: 15 residues. Germline CDR1 is SNHLY and CDR2 is FYNNEI. Trimming removed 8 bases from V and 4 bases from J, with 17 bases in between. The sequenced CDR3 bases are TGTGCCAGCCTAGCCTACGCAGGGGTCACCGGGGAG. Amino acid sequence: CASLAYAGVTGE. In full, the CDR3 reads CASLAYAGVTGELFF.

Remarks on this clone: The missing CDR3 end, 3 residues past where the read stops, is filled in from the germline J gene. This sample includes further DNA sequences coding for the same CDR3. V gene TRBV19 combines with J gene TRBJ2-1, with 10 positions matching TRBD2. V dropped 5 bases and J dropped 2; count of bases not matched to a gene: 3. Germline V gives CDR1 LNHDA, CDR2 SQIVND (reference sequence). CDR3 length equals 15 residues. This CDR3 reads CASSLTSGTYNEQFF. The sequenced part of the CDR3 DNA is TGTGCCAGTAGTCTTACTAGCGGGACCTACAATGAG.

Turning to this clone: The sequence runs out 3 residues before the end of the CDR3; the remainder is reconstructed from the germline J gene. This chain uses TRBV29-1 with TRBJ2-2; no reliable D call. The CDR3 totals 12 residues. V lost 4 bases to trimming and J lost 1 base, with 4 bases between them. The germline V gene encodes CDR1 SQVTM and CDR2 ANQGSEA. Incomplete CDR3 DNA: TGCAGCGTTGTTAAGAACACCGGGGAG. As protein: CSVVKNTGE. The CDR3 reads in full as CSVVKNTGELFF.

With regard to this clone: The read ends 3 residues early relative to the CDR3; the germline J gene fills the gap. The rearrangement joins TRBV18 to TRBJ2-7; weak D call: TRBD2 (6 bases). This CDR3 spans 15 amino acids. V lost 3 bases to trimming and J lost 1 base, with 13 bases between them. Germline V lookup: CDR1 KGHSH, CDR2 LQKENI. Incomplete CDR3 DNA: TGTGCCAGCTCACCGCCGGCAGGGAGGTCCTACGAG. Amino acids: CASSPPAGRSYE. From start to end, the CDR3 is CASSPPAGRSYEQYF.

As concerns this clone: Coverage ceases 3 residues before the CDR3 finishes, and the germline J gene fills in the end. The chain recombines TRBV13 with TRBJ2-1; the match to TRBD1 covers 11 bases. This CDR3 region has 15 residues. The junction had 6 bases not matched to a gene; V was cut back by 4 bases and J by 7 bases. CDR1 PRHDT and CDR2 FYEKMQ come from the germline V gene (reference sequence). CDR3 sequence reads: CASSSGQGDGNEQFF. The part of the CDR3 DNA that was read is TGTGCCAGCAGCTCGGGACAGGGGGATGGGAATGAG.